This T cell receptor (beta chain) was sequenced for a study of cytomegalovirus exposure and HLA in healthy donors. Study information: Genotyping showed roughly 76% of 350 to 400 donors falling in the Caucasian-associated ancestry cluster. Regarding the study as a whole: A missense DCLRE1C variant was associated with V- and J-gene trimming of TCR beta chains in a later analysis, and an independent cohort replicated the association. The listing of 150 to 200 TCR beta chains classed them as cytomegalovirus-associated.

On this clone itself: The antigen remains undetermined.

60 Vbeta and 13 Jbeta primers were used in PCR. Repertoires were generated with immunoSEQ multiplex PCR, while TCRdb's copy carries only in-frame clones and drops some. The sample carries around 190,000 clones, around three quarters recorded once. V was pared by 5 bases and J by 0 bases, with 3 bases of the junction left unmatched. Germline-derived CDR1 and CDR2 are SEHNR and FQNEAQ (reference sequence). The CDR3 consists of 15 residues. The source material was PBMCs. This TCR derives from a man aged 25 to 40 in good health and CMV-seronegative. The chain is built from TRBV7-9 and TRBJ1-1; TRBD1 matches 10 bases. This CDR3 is CASSPGQGVNTEAFF. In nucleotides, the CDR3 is TGTGCCAGCAGCCCCGGACAGGGGGTGAACACTGAAGCTTTCTTT.